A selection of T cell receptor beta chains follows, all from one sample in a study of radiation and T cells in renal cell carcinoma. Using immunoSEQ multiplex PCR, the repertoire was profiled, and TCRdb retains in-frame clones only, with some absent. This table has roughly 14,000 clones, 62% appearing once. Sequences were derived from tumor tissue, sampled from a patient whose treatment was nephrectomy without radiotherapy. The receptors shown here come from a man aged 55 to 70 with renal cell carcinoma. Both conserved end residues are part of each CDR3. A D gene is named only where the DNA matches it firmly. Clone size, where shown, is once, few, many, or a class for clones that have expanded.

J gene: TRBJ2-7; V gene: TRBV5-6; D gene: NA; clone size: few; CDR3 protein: CASSLGGISYEQYF; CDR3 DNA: TGTGCCAGCAGCTTGGGTGGGATTTCCTACGAGCAGTACTTC
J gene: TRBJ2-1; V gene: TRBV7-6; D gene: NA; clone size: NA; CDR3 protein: CASSPWEEDSYNEQFF; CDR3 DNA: TGTGCCAGCAGCCCTTGGGAGGAAGACTCCTACAATGAGCAGTTCTTC
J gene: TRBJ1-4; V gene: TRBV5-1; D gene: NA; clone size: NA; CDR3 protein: CASSFSAGTNEKLFF; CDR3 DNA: TGCGCCAGCAGCTTTTCGGCGGGGACTAATGAAAAACTGTTTTTT
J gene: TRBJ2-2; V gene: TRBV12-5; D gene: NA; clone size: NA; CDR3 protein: CASGGRSGELFF; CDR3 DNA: TGTGCTAGTGGGGGCAGAAGCGGGGAGCTGTTTTTT
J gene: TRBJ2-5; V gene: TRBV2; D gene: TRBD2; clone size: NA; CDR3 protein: CASRGGETQYF; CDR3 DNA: TGTGCCAGCAGGGGGGGGGAGACCCAGTACTTC
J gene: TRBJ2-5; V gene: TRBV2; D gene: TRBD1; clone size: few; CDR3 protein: CASRGQAQETQYF; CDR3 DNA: TGTGCCAGCAGGGGACAGGCTCAAGAGACCCAGTACTTC
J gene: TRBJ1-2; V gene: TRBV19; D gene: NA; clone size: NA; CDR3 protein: CASSGGPDSLSNYGYTF; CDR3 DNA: TGTGCCAGTAGTGGGGGTCCGGACAGCCTCTCCAACTATGGCTACACCTTC
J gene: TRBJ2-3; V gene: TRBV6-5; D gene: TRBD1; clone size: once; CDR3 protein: CASSGRQGGPDTQYF; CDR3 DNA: TGTGCCAGCAGCGGACGACAGGGGGGACCAGATACGCAGTATTTT
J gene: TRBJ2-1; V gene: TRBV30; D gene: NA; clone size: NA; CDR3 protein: CAWSVQGPNEQFF; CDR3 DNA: TGTGCCTGGAGTGTACAGGGTCCCAATGAGCAGTTCTTC
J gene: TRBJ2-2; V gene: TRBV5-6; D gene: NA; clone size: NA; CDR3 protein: CASSLAFSGRFTGELFF; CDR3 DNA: TGTGCCAGCAGCTTGGCTTTTTCCGGAAGGTTCACCGGGGAGCTGTTTTTT
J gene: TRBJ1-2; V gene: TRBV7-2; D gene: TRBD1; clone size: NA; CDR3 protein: CASSQRTGYGYTF; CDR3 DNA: TGTGCCAGCAGCCAGCGGACAGGCTATGGCTACACCTTC
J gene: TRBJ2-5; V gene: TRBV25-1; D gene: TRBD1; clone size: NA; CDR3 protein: CASSDRGLETQYF; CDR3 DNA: TGTGCCAGCAGTGACAGGGGGCTAGAGACCCAGTACTTC
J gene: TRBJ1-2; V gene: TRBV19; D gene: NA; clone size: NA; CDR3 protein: CASTGAGSDYGYTF; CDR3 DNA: TGTGCCAGCACCGGAGCGGGATCGGACTATGGCTACACCTTC
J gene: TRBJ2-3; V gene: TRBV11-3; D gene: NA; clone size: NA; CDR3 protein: CASSLGRDTQYF; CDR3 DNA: TGTGCCAGCAGCCTCGGTCGGGATACGCAGTATTTT